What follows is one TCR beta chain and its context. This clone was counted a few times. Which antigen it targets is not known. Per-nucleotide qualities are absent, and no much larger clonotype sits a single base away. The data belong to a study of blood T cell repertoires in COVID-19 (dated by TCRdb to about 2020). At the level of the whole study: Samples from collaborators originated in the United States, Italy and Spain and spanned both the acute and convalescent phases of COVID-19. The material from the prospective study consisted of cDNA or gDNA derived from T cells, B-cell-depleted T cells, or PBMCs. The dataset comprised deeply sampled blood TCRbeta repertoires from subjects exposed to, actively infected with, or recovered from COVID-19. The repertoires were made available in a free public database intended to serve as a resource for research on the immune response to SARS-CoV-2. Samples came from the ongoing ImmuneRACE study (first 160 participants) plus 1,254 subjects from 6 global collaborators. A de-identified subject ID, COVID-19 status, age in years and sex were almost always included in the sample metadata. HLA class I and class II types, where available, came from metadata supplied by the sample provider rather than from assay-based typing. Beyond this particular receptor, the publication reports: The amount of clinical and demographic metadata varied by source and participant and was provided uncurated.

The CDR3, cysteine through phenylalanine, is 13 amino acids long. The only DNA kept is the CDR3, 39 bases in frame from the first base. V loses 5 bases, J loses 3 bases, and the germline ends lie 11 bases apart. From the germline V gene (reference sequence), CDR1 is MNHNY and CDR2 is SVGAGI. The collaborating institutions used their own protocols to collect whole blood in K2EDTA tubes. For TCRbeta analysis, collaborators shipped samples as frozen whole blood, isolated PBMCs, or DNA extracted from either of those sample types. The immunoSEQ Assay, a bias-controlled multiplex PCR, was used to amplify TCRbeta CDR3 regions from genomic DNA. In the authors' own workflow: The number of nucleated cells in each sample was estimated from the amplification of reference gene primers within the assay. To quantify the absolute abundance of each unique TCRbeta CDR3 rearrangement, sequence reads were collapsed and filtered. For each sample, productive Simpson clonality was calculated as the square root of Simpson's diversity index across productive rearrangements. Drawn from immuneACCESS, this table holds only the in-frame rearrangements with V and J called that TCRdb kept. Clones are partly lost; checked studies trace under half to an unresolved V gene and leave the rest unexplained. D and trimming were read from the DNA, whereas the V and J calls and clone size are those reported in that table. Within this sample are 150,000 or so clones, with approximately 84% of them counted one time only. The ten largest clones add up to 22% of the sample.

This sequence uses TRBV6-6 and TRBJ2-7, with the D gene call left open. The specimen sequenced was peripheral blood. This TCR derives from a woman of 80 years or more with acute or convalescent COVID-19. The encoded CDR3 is CASSISAGYEQYF. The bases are TGTGCCAGCAGTATCTCGGCAGGCTACGAGCAGTACTTC.